Listed here is a single TCR beta chain. These data are taken from a study of T cell changes during pregnancy in multiple sclerosis. The assay was immunoSEQ multiplex PCR, and TCRdb's table has in-frame clones only and misses some. The sample has approximately 50,000 clones, about 94% seen once. V shed 0 bases and J 4 bases; nucleotides not matched to a gene: 9. The CDR3 covers 17 residues. CDR1 and CDR2 from the germline V gene are SGDLS and YYNGEE. J is TRBJ2-1 and V is TRBV9, with TRBD1 identical over 8 bases. This TCR derives from a female donor with multiple sclerosis, enrolled in a pregnancy study. Material: CD4+ T cells from peripheral blood mononuclear cells, obtained after pregnancy. As DNA, the CDR3 is TGTGCCAGCAGCGTAGGAACGGGGACAGGCAGGTACAATGAGCAGTTCTTC. As protein: CASSVGTGTGRYNEQFF.